These 26 T cell receptor beta chains share one sample of origin, sequenced in a study of blood T cell repertoires in COVID-19. Here immunoSEQ multiplex PCR was the method, and the copy in TCRdb shows in-frame clones only, minus some. The sample carries about 59,000 clones, 70% to 80% recorded once. The sample was peripheral blood. These receptors originate from a human donor in a cohort sampled during active COVID-19.

This clone was recorded once. V is TRBV28 and J is TRBJ2-6, with TRBD1 matching over 8 bases. The length of the CDR3 is 17 residues. V dropped 3 bases and J dropped 4; count of bases not matched to a gene: 8. Germline CDR1 MDHEN, CDR2 SYDVKM. As DNA, the CDR3 is TGTGCCAGCAGTTTTAATCAGGGGGCAAGGGGGGCCAACGTCCTGACTTTC. Its protein product is CASSFNQGARGANVLTF.

This clone was counted a few times. The chain has TRBV6-2 or TRBV6-3 and TRBJ2-1, with 7 bases aligning to TRBD1. The V gene end was trimmed by 2 bases and the J gene end by 2 bases; junction bases not matched to a gene: 12. This CDR3 is built from 18 residues. Germline-derived CDR1 and CDR2 are MNHEY and SVGEGT. DNA for the CDR3: TGTGCCAGCAGTTACAAGGGTGGAGAGGGGACAGCCTACAATGAGCAGTTCTTC. Translating it yields CASSYKGGEGTAYNEQFF.

The chain has TRBV7-3 and TRBJ1-2, with D perhaps matching TRBD1 (5 bases). Germline V CDR1 and CDR2: SGHTA, FQGTGA. The CDR3 spans 14 residues. V dropped 5 bases and J dropped 0 bases, with 10 bases sitting between them. CDR3 nucleotide sequence: TGTGCCAGCAGCCCAGGGCTGACTAACTATGGCTACACCTTC. Protein sequence: CASSPGLTNYGYTF.

Regarding this clone: A junction boundary mismatches the germline segment, possibly from a read error. The chain couples TRBV5-1 to TRBJ1-1; unclear D gene. Germline V lookup: CDR1 SGHRS, CDR2 YFSETQ. The CDR3 covers 15 residues. The CDR3 region has the DNA TGCGCCAGCAGCTTGGGACATGGAGGGAACGCTGAAGCTTTCTTT. Protein: CASSLGHGGNAEAFF. The whole variable domain, filled in from reference TRBV5-1 and TRBJ1-1, reads KAGVTQTPRYLIKTRGQQVTLSCSPISGHRSVSWYQQTPGQGLQFLFEYFSETQRNKGNFPGRFSGRQFSNSRSEMNVSTLELGDSALYLCASSLGHGGNAEAFFGQGTRLTVV.

The gene calls are TRBV7-2 and TRBJ2-6; 9 bases agree with TRBD1. The ends lost 1 base at V and 1 base at J; junction bases unmatched: 8. Germline CDR1 SGHTA, CDR2 FQGNSA. This CDR3 is built from 19 residues. CDR3 sequence: CASSLGGLGTGSGANVLTF. The DNA of the CDR3 is TGTGCCAGCAGCTTAGGCGGTTTGGGGACAGGGTCTGGGGCCAACGTCCTGACTTTC.

J is TRBJ2-2 and V is TRBV25-1, with 9 nucleotides matching TRBD1. The CDR3 totals 17 residues. Germline CDR1 MGHDK, CDR2 SYGVNS. With V trimmed by 2 bases and J by 6 bases, 10 bases remained unmatched. In DNA form, the CDR3 reads TGTGCCAGCAGTGAAAGGGGACAGGGAGGGTACGCCGGGGAGCTGTTTTTT. It translates to CASSERGQGGYAGELFF.

This rearrangement joins TRBV7-8 to TRBJ2-2; D may be TRBD1 (6 bases). The CDR3 sequence is 17 residues long. In germline, CDR1 is SGHVS, CDR2 FQNEAQ. V was clipped by 3 bases and J by 5 bases, with 19 bases between them. The DNA for the CDR3 is TGTGCCAGCAGCTTGGGAGCAGGGGCGACGCGGACCGGGGAGCTGTTTTTT. It is translated as CASSLGAGATRTGELFF.

The V call is TRBV11-2, the J call TRBJ2-7; 12 bases are a match to TRBD2. The CDR3 loop spans 16 amino acids. V dropped 1 base and J dropped 6; count of bases not matched to a gene: 7. Germline CDR1 and CDR2: SGHAT and FQNNGV. The CDR3 region has the DNA TGTGCCAGCAGCTTAGGGAGGCGGACTAGCGGGGCCGAGCAGTACTTC. The encoded protein is CASSLGRRTSGAEQYF. Full variable domain (missing parts from reference TRBV11-2 and TRBJ2-7): EAGVAQSPRYKIIEKRQSVAFWCNPISGHATLYWYQQILGQGPKLLIQFQNNGVVDDSQLPKDRFSAERLKGVDSTLKIQPAKLEDSAVYLCASSLGRRTSGAEQYFGPGTRLTVT.

The gene calls are TRBV28 and TRBJ1-2; D not certain. The germline V gene encodes CDR1 MDHEN and CDR2 SYDVKM. With 4 bases removed from V and 8 bases from J, the gap between germline ends came to 8 bases. The CDR3 is 11 residues long. The DNA of the CDR3 is TGTGCCAGCAGTTCCCCGGGAGGCTACACCTTC. It encodes CASSSPGGYTF.

This clone is a singleton in its sample. This chain links TRBV7-2 with TRBJ1-1; D call uncertain. Trimming stripped 3 bases from V and 0 bases from J, with 5 bases between. The CDR3 spans 13 residues. Germline V gives CDR1 SGHTA, CDR2 FQGNSA. The DNA for the CDR3 is TGTGCCAGCAGCTTCGGTCTGAACACTGAAGCTTTCTTT. It encodes CASSFGLNTEAFF.

The chain is built from TRBV6-4 and TRBJ2-5, with 7 bases aligning to TRBD1. The CDR3 has 19 residues. Germline CDR1 reads MRHNA; CDR2 reads SNTAGT. After removal of 0 bases from V and 5 bases from J, the junction contained 18 bases not matched to a gene. Here the CDR3 reads CASSDSGTAHRPFYETQYF. CDR3 in DNA: TGTGCCAGCAGTGACTCGGGGACAGCTCATCGTCCTTTTTACGAGACCCAGTACTTC.

The DNA of the CDR3 is TGTGCCAGCAGCTTTTTACGAGCGGTAGGAATGAACACCGGGGAGCTGTTTTTT. Translation gives CASSFLRAVGMNTGELFF. This chain links TRBV11-2 with TRBJ2-2, with D maybe TRBD2 (5 bases). The CDR3 sequence is 18 residues long. V lost 3 bases to trimming and J lost 1 base, with 18 bases between them. Germline loops: CDR1 SGHAT, CDR2 FQNNGV. Full variable domain (rest looked up from reference TRBV11-2 and TRBJ2-2): EAGVAQSPRYKIIEKRQSVAFWCNPISGHATLYWYQQILGQGPKLLIQFQNNGVVDDSQLPKDRFSAERLKGVDSTLKIQPAKLEDSAVYLCASSFLRAVGMNTGELFFGEGSRLTVL.

This chain connects TRBV19 to TRBJ1-1, with unresolved D. The CDR3 runs to 16 residues. Germline-derived CDR1 and CDR2 are LNHDA and SQIVND (reference sequence). With 3 bases removed from V and 0 bases from J, the gap between germline ends came to 14 bases. CDR3 coding DNA: TGTGCCAGTAGTATTAGGGAGGGTCGCATGAACACTGAAGCTTTCTTT. Translation gives CASSIREGRMNTEAFF.

This chain links TRBV12-3 or TRBV12-4 with TRBJ2-1, with D maybe TRBD1 (6 bases). The CDR3 runs 12 residues. In DNA, the CDR3 is TGTGCGAGGGCCAGGGGCTACAATGAGCAGTTCTTC. Amino acids: CARARGYNEQFF.

This chain links TRBV28 with TRBJ2-1; 7 bases are a match to TRBD2. V shed 7 bases and J 2 bases; nucleotides not matched to a gene: 8. Germline V lookup: CDR1 MDHEN, CDR2 SYDVKM. This CDR3 region has 15 residues. As DNA, the CDR3 is TGTGCCAGCACCACTGAGGGACTACCCTACAATGAGCAGTTCTTC. It yields the protein CASTTEGLPYNEQFF.

This clone was seen only a few times. The chain combines TRBV19 with TRBJ1-3; D perhaps matches TRBD1 (6 bases). The germline V and J ends were trimmed by 9 bases and 0 bases, with 9 bases remaining between them. This CDR3 is built from 13 residues. The germline CDR1 and CDR2 sequences are LNHDA and SQIVND (reference sequence). CDR3 in amino acids: CASRDNSGNTIYF. Written as DNA, the CDR3 is TGTGCCAGCCGGGACAACTCTGGAAACACCATATATTTT.

This rearrangement joins TRBV5-3 to TRBJ2-1; TRBD2 aligns across 14 bases. TRBV5-3 falls under the ORF class, with uncertain function. V lost 4 bases to trimming and J lost 9 bases; unmatched junction nucleotides: 6. The CDR3 spans 15 residues. In DNA form, the CDR3 reads TGTGCCAGAAGCATGACTAGCGGGAGGGTTTGTGAGCAGTTCTTC. It codes for CARSMTSGRVCEQFF.

This chain connects TRBV11-2 to TRBJ1-6; maybe TRBD1 (5 bases). The V end lost 6 bases, the J end lost 10 bases, and 19 bases lay between the germline ends. This CDR3 comprises 15 residues. Germline V gene data show CDR1 as SGHAT and CDR2 as FQNNGV. CDR3 sequence: CASRPGGTYASPLHF. The CDR3 DNA reads as TGTGCCAGCAGGCCTGGGGGGACTTACGCCTCACCCCTCCACTTT.

This chain connects TRBV2 to TRBJ2-3, with D tentatively TRBD2 (6 bases). Trimming took 8 bases from V and 2 from J, leaving 8 bases between them. CDR3 length: 12 amino acids. Germline V gene sequence: CDR1 SNHLY, CDR2 FYNNEI. In nucleotides, the CDR3 is TGTGCCAGCCGGGGGTACACAGATACGCAGTATTTT. This sequence encodes CASRGYTDTQYF.

About this clone itself: The junction departs from germline at one end; a sequencing error may be responsible. The chain has TRBV7-7 and TRBJ2-1, with 11 nucleotides matching TRBD2. The V gene's germline CDR1 is SSHAT and CDR2 FNYEAQ (reference sequence). The CDR3 spans 16 residues. The CDR3 region has the DNA TGTGCTAGCAGCTTATCCTTAGCGGGGGGGTACAATGAGCAGTTCTTC. Its translation is CASSLSLAGGYNEQFF.

The chain uses TRBV3-1 (or the pseudogene TRBV3-2) and TRBJ1-2, with D maybe TRBD1 (6 bases). The V end was cut by 8 bases, the J end by 5 bases, with 18 bases between. Germline loops: CDR1 LGHDT, CDR2 YNNKEL (reference sequence). The CDR3 consists of 14 residues. For the CDR3, the DNA is TGTGCCAGCTCAGTTGGGGGCGCAAAATATGGCTACACCTTC. Translating it yields CASSVGGAKYGYTF.

This clone has only a few counts. The chain uses TRBV4-3 and TRBJ1-2; D unresolved. This CDR3 has 14 amino acids. The V and J ends lost 2 bases and 7 bases respectively, with 14 bases between them. The germline V gene has CDR1 LGHNA and CDR2 YSLEER. CDR3 sequence reads: CASSQSTLGSGYTF. CDR3 DNA: TGCGCCAGCAGCCAAAGTACACTAGGGTCTGGCTACACCTTC.

V is TRBV19 and J is TRBJ2-7; tentatively, D is TRBD1 (5 bases). There are 14 residues in the CDR3. Trimming took off 1 base at V and 5 bases at J, with 12 bases between the two ends. Germline V gene data show CDR1 as LNHDA and CDR2 as SQIVND (reference sequence). CDR3 nucleotide sequence: TGTGCCAGTAGTATAGGCAGGGAAAATGACGAGCAGTACTTC. Its translation: CASSIGRENDEQYF.

The chain joins TRBV6-5 to TRBJ1-4; D is undetermined. The CDR3 loop spans 13 amino acids. CDR1 and CDR2 from the germline V gene are MNHEY and SVGAGI. V dropped 7 bases and J dropped 2 bases, with 8 bases sitting between them. Here the CDR3 reads CASTLYTNEKLFF. The CDR3 DNA follows: TGTGCCAGCACCCTCTACACTAATGAAAAACTGTTTTTT.

The sample holds a few counts of this clone. The J gene is TRBJ2-7, the V gene TRBV4-1; 7 bases are shared with TRBD2. This CDR3 comprises 15 residues. With 1 base clipped from V and 5 bases from J, the junction kept 8 bases outside the gene matches. CDR1 MGHRA and CDR2 YSYEKL come from the germline V gene. In nucleotides, the CDR3 is TGCGCCAGCAGCCAAGTAGCGGGTCCCGAAGACGAGCAGTACTTC. Its translation: CASSQVAGPEDEQYF.

This chain uses TRBV24-1 with TRBJ1-4; no definite D call. Germline CDR1 and CDR2: KGHDR and SFDVKD. The CDR3 loop spans 12 amino acids. Trimming took 7 bases from V and 4 from J, leaving 6 bases between them. CDR3 DNA sequence: TGTGCCACCAGACGGGATAATGAAAAACTGTTTTTT. Translation: CATRRDNEKLFF.